The present T cell receptor (beta chain) was sequenced within a study of T cell responses to AZD1222 COVID-19 vaccine (dated by TCRdb to the early 2020s). A note on the overall study: AZD1222 recipients given second doses at about 4 weeks or at about 12 weeks were pooled, since spike-specific TCR depth and breadth were not found to differ between the two schedules. A total of 233 trial participants underwent TCR sequencing, of whom 207 received two doses of AZD1222 and about 25 received two doses of the MenACWY control vaccine. Trial participants were enrolled by age into subgroups of 18-55, 56-69 and 70-plus years, and about 150, 27 and 61 TCR-sequenced participants, respectively, were included in these subgroups. Beyond this particular receptor, the publication reports: Participants were mostly white British and included more females than males, and it was suggested by the authors that clonal diversity may have been underestimated. Spike-specific TCR breadth and depth rose significantly after two AZD1222 doses compared with day 0 and with MenACWY recipients. The 56-69-year group was small, and its depth increase did not reach significance, likely because of low power. Vaccine-associated CD4 TCRs spanned the whole spike protein, with dominant responses in regions 160-218 and 743-854. Because no day 14 peak-response samples were available, repertoires were characterized only after the peak T cell response. Conclusions about previously exposed vaccinees are limited, since just 6 or 7 AZD1222 recipients were seropositive for SARS-CoV-2 at baseline. Nearly half of unique spike-specific TCRs reportedly recognized epitopes outside regions mutated in the B.1.351 and B.1.1.7 variants.

The CDR3 regions of human TCRbeta chains were analyzed by immunosequencing. On the study's bioinformatics: Repertoire TCRs were checked for matches against a reference library of SARS-CoV-2-specific TCRs that had been generated using the MIRA antigen-specificity platform. Breadth was defined as the fraction of unique TCRs that were SARS-CoV-2-associated, and depth was defined as the fraction of total T cells that were SARS-CoV-2-associated. Each spike-specific TCR was assigned to its reactive spike region and to a CD4 or CD8 class using the MIRA data. Log10-transformed breadth and depth values were compared by one-way ANOVA with Sidak's multiple comparisons tests. Here the immuneACCESS table is served through TCRdb, limited to in-frame sequences with V and J called. Missing clones are a known gap in these copies; in checked studies unresolved V genes cover under half, and the rest lacks a known reason. V and J calls and clone size are as listed in that table; D and trimming were resolved from the DNA. In all, the sample holds about 150,000 clones, and less than 95% of those were seen once. The ten largest clonotypes hold 0.95% to 1.5% of the sample.

Details on this clone: The specificity of this receptor is unknown. Base qualities are not recorded, but no much larger clone differs from it by a single base.

V drops 2 bases and J drops 8 bases, leaving 10 bases in between. Reading the germline V gene gives CDR1 SGHTA and CDR2 FQGNSA. There are 13 amino acids in the CDR3, from cysteine to phenylalanine inclusive. Only the CDR3 part of the read is kept: 39 bases, read in frame from the first base. In the paper's terms, the time point label means: baseline before first vaccination. Samples from vaccinated people were obtained from the UK trials COV001 and COV002, which included a single-blind randomized controlled phase 2/3 trial of AZD1222 (ChAdOx1 nCoV-19) in healthy adults. For TCRbeta chain sequencing, PBMC samples were collected from trial participants at day 0 and at day 28 after the second dose.

Source: peripheral blood, taken on day 0 of AZD1222 vaccination. The V and J segments used are TRBV7-2 and TRBJ2-1, and possibly TRBD2, on 5 matching bases. The origin of this receptor is an adult in good health. The nucleotides are TGTGCCAGCAGCTTAACGCCGAGGGATGAGCAGTTCTTC. This encodes CASSLTPRDEQFF.